The 19 T cell receptor beta chains listed next were all sequenced from one sample in a study of shared clonotypes between healthy human individuals (dated by TCRdb to 2018 to 2021). The library came from the immunoSEQ multiplex PCR assay. Not all clones reach the TCRdb copy of this immuneACCESS table, which keeps in-frame sequences only. Checked studies attribute under half of the gap to unresolved V genes and leave the rest unexplained. The sample has under 1,100,000 clones on record, more than 75% of them singletons. The ten largest clones capture around 0.61% of the sample. The sequencing input was memory CD4+ T cells from PBMCs. Read against the paper, the sample's cell subset or site label means: CD45RA-negative fraction. The origin of the receptors is a man between 18 and 29 years old in good health. Some clones in this sample may be carry-over from other donors' samples.

The rearrangement links TRBV7-8 to TRBJ2-7; D unclear. V was shortened by 6 bases and J by 2 bases, with 5 bases between the two germline ends. The germline CDR1 and CDR2 sequences are SGHVS and FQNEAQ. CDR3 size: 11 residues. CDR3 in DNA: TGTGCCAGCAGTGTTACCTACGAGCAGTACTTC. Translation gives CASSVTYEQYF.

The J gene is TRBJ2-7, the V gene TRBV2; D is uncertain. The CDR3 consists of 14 residues. Germline CDR1 reads SNHLY; CDR2 reads FYNNEI. V lost 3 bases and J lost 4, with 13 bases in between. The CDR3, as DNA: TGTGCCAGCAGTGAGGAAGAGCTAATTTACGAGCAGTACTTC. Its translation is CASSEEELIYEQYF. The whole variable domain, remainder taken from reference TRBV2 and TRBJ2-7, is EPEVTQTPSHQVTQMGQEVILRCVPISNHLYFYWYRQILGQKVEFLVSFYNNEISEKSEIFDDQFSVERPDGSNFTLKIRSTKLEDSAMYFCASSEEELIYEQYFGPGTRLTVT.

Only a few counts were recorded for this clone. The CDR3 coding sequence is TGTGCCAGCAGCTTGCTAGGGAGCAACACTGAAGCTTTCTTT. Translating gives CASSLLGSNTEAFF. This sequence joins TRBV7-9 and TRBJ1-1, with D uncertain. The germline V gene has CDR1 SEHNR and CDR2 FQNEAQ (reference sequence). The ends were cut back, 3 bases at V and 2 bases at J, with 10 bases in the middle. CDR3 length equals 14 residues.

The V call is TRBV2, the J call TRBJ2-2, with D possibly being TRBD1 (5 bases). CDR1 is SNHLY and CDR2 is FYNNEI in the germline V gene. Trimming stripped 8 bases from V and 0 bases from J, with 10 bases between. CDR3 length: 14 amino acids. CDR3 protein: CASLQVTNTGELFF. As DNA, the CDR3 is TGTGCCAGCCTACAGGTGACGAACACCGGGGAGCTGTTTTTT.

The chain carries TRBV4-1 and TRBJ1-1; D gene ambiguous. The CDR3 spans 14 residues. The V and J ends lost 2 bases and 3 bases respectively, with 10 bases between them. The germline gives CDR1 MGHRA, CDR2 YSYEKL. CDR3 sequence reads: CASSQSRVYTEAFF. In DNA form, the CDR3 reads TGCGCCAGCAGCCAATCAAGGGTTTACACTGAAGCTTTCTTT.

This clone was seen only once. The chain links TRBV4-3 to TRBJ2-5; 9 bases align to TRBD2. Trimming at V came to 0 bases and at J to 0 bases, leaving 8 bases not matched to a gene. The germline CDR1 and CDR2 sequences are LGHNA and YSLEER. The CDR3 covers 18 residues. CDR3 DNA sequence: TGCGCCAGCAGCCAAGATTTTCCGGGACTAGCAGACCAAGAGACCCAGTACTTC. This codes for CASSQDFPGLADQETQYF.

Comment on this clone: Other DNA sequences in this specimen translate into the identical CDR3. The chain is built from TRBV9 and TRBJ2-3; D call uncertain. This CDR3 is 12 amino acids long. CDR1 and CDR2 (germline): SGDLS, YYNGEE. V lost 4 bases and J 3 bases, leaving 6 bases between the germline ends. The CDR3 reads CASSLRTDTQYF. Written as DNA, the CDR3 is TGTGCCAGCAGCCTGAGAACAGATACGCAGTATTTT.

The genes are TRBV10-1 and TRBJ2-1; 11 bases line up with TRBD2. From germline, CDR1 is WNHNN and CDR2 SYGVQD (reference sequence). This CDR3 spans 16 amino acids. Trimming took 6 bases from V and 8 from J; bases not matched to a gene: 12. CDR3 protein: CASSGATSGAGDEQFF. CDR3 sequence (DNA): TGCGCCAGCAGCGGGGCGACTAGCGGGGCCGGAGATGAGCAGTTCTTC.

This rearrangement joins TRBV7-2 to TRBJ2-1; 11 nucleotides agree with TRBD2. There are 15 residues in the CDR3. The V gene's germline CDR1 is SGHTA and CDR2 FQGNSA. V shed 5 bases, J shed 3 bases, and the junction held 3 bases outside the gene matches. CDR3 in amino acids: CASSMTSGNYNEQFF. CDR3 nucleotide sequence: TGTGCCAGCAGCATGACTAGCGGGAACTACAATGAGCAGTTCTTC.

This rearrangement joins TRBV5-5 to TRBJ1-1, with unresolved D. Germline CDR1 SGHKS, CDR2 YYEKEE (reference sequence). The length of the CDR3 is 14 residues. The ends were cut back, 0 bases at V and 4 bases at J, with 10 bases in the middle. CDR3 sequence: CASSLVLASTEAFF. The DNA of the CDR3 is TGTGCCAGCAGCTTGGTGCTGGCCTCCACTGAAGCTTTCTTT.

The chain recombines TRBV6-5 with TRBJ1-1, with D perhaps TRBD1 (6 bases). Trimming left V 6 bases short and J 1 base short, with 12 bases between. Germline assignment: CDR1 MNHEY and CDR2 SVGAGI. The CDR3 length is 14 residues. CDR3 residues: CASRPRQENTEAFF. As DNA, the CDR3 is TGTGCCAGCAGGCCCAGACAGGAGAACACTGAAGCTTTCTTT.

This clone came up a few times. Other DNA sequences in this sample translate to the same CDR3. V gene TRBV30 combines with J gene TRBJ1-4; 9 bases map to TRBD1. Losses at the gene ends were 5 bases for V and 8 bases for J; bases not matched to a gene: 3. This CDR3 is 12 amino acids long. Germline CDR1 reads GTSNPN; CDR2 reads SVGIG (reference sequence). CDR3 sequence reads: CAWGTGNEKLFF. In DNA, the CDR3 is TGTGCCTGGGGGACAGGGAACGAAAAACTGTTTTTT. The full variable domain, completed using reference TRBV30 and TRBJ1-4, is SQTIHQWPATLVQPVGSPLSLECTVEGTSNPNLYWYRQAAGRGLQLLFYSVGIGQISSEVPQNLSASRPQDRQFILSSKKLLLSDSGFYLCAWGTGNEKLFFGSGTQLSVL.

The V gene is TRBV4-3, the J gene TRBJ2-3; a weak D match, TRBD2 (6 bases). CDR1 and CDR2 from the germline V gene are LGHNA and YSLEER. The germline V and J ends were trimmed by 1 base and 5 bases, with 19 bases remaining between them. The CDR3 loop spans 17 amino acids. CDR3 amino acids: CASSQGSGSGLGDTQYF. The CDR3 DNA is TGCGCCAGCAGCCAAGGTTCGGGCAGCGGGCTGGGAGATACGCAGTATTTT.

This clone occurred once. Since a much larger clone is just one base distant, this may be a read error. Other DNA sequences in the same sample also yield this CDR3. The rearrangement links TRBV5-1 to TRBJ2-2; D uncertain. Germline CDR1 SGHRS, CDR2 YFSETQ. CDR3 length: 14 residues. Trimming stripped 0 bases from V and 2 bases from J, with 5 bases between. The CDR3 DNA reads TGCGCCAGCAGCTTGGAGGGAAACACCGGGGAGCTGTTTTTT. This encodes CASSLEGNTGELFF.

Of note for this clone: Different DNA sequences within this sample yield the same CDR3. The chain recombines TRBV9 with TRBJ2-1; perhaps TRBD1 as D (5 bases). Germline V gene lookup returns CDR1 SGDLS and CDR2 YYNGEE. The CDR3 spans 13 residues. V was cut by 1 base and J by 4 bases, with 6 bases left in between. The CDR3: CASSVSGYNEQFF. The CDR3 DNA follows: TGTGCCAGCAGCGTATCAGGGTACAATGAGCAGTTCTTC.

This rearrangement joins TRBV4-2 to TRBJ2-1; 9 bases agree with TRBD2. The germline V gene encodes CDR1 LGHNA and CDR2 YNFKEQ. V lost 7 bases and J lost 3; bases outside the gene matches: 13. The CDR3 length is 17 residues. CDR3 amino acids: CASTQGPLAGNYNEQFF. The CDR3 DNA reads TGTGCCAGCACACAGGGGCCGCTAGCGGGAAACTACAATGAGCAGTTCTTC.

There are a few counts of this clone. The genes are TRBV7-9 and TRBJ2-5, with 10 bases fitting TRBD1. CDR3 length: 18 residues. The V segment lost 5 bases and the J segment 1 base; nucleotides outside the gene matches: 13. Germline assignment: CDR1 SEHNR and CDR2 FQNEAQ (reference sequence). CDR3 DNA sequence: TGTGCCAGCAGCCGTGGGGCGGACAGGGGGTACCCCCAAGAGACCCAGTACTTC. Translated, it gives CASSRGADRGYPQETQYF.

On this clone: A single base separates this from a much larger clone, so it may be a read error. The genes are TRBV6-5 and TRBJ2-2; 7 positions match TRBD2. V shed 7 bases and J 6 bases; nucleotides not matched to a gene: 11. CDR3 size: 15 residues. In germline, CDR1 is MNHEY, CDR2 SVGAGI. CDR3 bases: TGTGCCAGCAACCCCCGGGGGGATGTCGCCGGGGAGCTGTTTTTT. It is translated as CASNPRGDVAGELFF.

This rearrangement joins TRBV19 to TRBJ1-1, with D maybe TRBD1 (6 bases). This CDR3 is 17 amino acids long. Germline CDR1 LNHDA, CDR2 SQIVND (reference sequence). V shed 7 bases and J shed 0 bases, with 21 bases lying between them. CDR3 DNA: TGTGCCAGTACCGCGTGGGGGGGCTCGGGAATGAACACTGAAGCTTTCTTT. Its translation is CASTAWGGSGMNTEAFF.